This T cell receptor (beta chain) was identified in a study of blood T cell repertoires in COVID-19. Study context: The United States, Italy and Spain provided the acute and convalescent COVID-19 samples.

Original methodology: Amplified reference gene primers provided the basis for estimating nucleated cell counts. Method: immunoSEQ multiplex PCR; TCRdb's copy keeps in-frame clones and lacks some. D and trimming come from the DNA, and the V and J calls and clone size come from that table. The table lists approximately 190,000 clones, 80% to 85% of them singletons, with 5.5% to 7.5% in the top ten. The source material was peripheral blood. The sequence came from a woman in her thirties or forties with acute or convalescent COVID-19.

CDR3 in amino acids: CASSPGGNSEETQYF. The CDR3 DNA reads as TGTGCCAGCAGCCCCGGCGGGAATAGTGAGGAGACCCAGTACTTC. V is TRBV5-6 and J is TRBJ2-5; a weak D match, TRBD2 (6 bases). Trimming left V 4 bases short and J 5 bases short, with 18 bases between. The germline V gene encodes CDR1 SGHDT and CDR2 YYEEEE. The length of the CDR3 is 15 residues.